This record concerns one TCR beta chain sequence. Germline lookup yields CDR1 PRHDT and CDR2 FYEKMQ (reference sequence). CDR3 size: 14 residues. V was trimmed by 7 bases and J by 2 bases, leaving 9 bases between them. This entry belongs to a study of blood T cells in healthy people across ages. Combining a sample-barcoded 5' primer with a J-beta primer mix, a second PCR ran for roughly 6 to 12 cycles. All samples yielded 3 million or more CDR3-containing paired-end reads. TCRdb passed the 5' RACE reads through MiXCR, listing each CDR3 protein once. Among some 1.8 million distinct CDR3 sequences listed, about 39% were seen once.

Material: blood. The V and J genes are TRBV13 and TRBJ2-6; tentatively, D is TRBD2 (7 bases). The sequence came from a human donor in good health. The CDR3 DNA follows: TGTGCCAGCACCGGGGGGCCTGGGGCCAACGTCCTGACTTTC. This codes for CASTGGPGANVLTF.